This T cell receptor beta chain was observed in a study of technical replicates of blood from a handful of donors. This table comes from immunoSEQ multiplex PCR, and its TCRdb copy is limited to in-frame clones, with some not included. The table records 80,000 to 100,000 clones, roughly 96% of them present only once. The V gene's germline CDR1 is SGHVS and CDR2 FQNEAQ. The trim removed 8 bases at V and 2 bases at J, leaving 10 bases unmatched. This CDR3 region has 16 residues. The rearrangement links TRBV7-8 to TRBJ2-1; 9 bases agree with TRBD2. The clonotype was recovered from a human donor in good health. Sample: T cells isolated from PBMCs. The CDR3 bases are TGTGCCAGCGCCACCGCGGGAGGGTTACCCTACAATGAGCAGTTCTTC. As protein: CASATAGGLPYNEQFF.